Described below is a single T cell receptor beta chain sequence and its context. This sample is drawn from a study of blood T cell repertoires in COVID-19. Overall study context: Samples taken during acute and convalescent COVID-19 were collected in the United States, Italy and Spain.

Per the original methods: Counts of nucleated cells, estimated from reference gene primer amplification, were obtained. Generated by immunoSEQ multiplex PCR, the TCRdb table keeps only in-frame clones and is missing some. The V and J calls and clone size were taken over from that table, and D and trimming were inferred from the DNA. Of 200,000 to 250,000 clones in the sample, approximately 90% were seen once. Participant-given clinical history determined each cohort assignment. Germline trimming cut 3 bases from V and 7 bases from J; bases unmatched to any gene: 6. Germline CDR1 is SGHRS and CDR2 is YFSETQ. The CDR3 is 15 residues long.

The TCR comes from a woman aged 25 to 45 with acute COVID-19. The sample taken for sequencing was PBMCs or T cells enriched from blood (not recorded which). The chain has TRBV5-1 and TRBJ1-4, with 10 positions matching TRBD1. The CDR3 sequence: CASSWARDRGEKLFF. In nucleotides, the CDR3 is TGCGCCAGCAGCTGGGCCCGGGACAGGGGTGAAAAACTGTTTTTT.